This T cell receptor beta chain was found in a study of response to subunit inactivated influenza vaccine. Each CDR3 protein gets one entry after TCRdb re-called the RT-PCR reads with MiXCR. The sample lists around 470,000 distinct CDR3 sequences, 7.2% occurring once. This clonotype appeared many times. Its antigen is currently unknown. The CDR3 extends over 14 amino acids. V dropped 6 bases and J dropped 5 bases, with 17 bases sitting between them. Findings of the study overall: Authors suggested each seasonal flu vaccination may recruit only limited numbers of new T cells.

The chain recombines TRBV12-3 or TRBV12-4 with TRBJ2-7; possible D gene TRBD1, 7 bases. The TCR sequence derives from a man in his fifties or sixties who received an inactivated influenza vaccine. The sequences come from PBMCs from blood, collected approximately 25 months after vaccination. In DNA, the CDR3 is TGTGCCAGCAGCCCCTCGACAGGGAGGAACGAGCAGTACTTC. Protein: CASSPSTGRNEQYF.